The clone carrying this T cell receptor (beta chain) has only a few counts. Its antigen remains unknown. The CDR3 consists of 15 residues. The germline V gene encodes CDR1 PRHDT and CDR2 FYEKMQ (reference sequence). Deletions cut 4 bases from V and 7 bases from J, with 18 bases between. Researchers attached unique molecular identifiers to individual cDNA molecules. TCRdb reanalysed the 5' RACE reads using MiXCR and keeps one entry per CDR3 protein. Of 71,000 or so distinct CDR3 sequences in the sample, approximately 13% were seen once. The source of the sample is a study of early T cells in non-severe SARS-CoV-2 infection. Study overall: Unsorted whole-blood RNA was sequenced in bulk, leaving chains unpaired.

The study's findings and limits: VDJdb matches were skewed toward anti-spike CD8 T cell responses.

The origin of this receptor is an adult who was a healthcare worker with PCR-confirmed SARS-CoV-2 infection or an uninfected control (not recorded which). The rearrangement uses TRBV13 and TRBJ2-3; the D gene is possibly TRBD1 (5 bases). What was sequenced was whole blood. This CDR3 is CASSSEQVSGNTQYF. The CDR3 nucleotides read TGTGCCAGCAGCTCCGAACAGGTCAGTGGCAATACGCAGTATTTT.